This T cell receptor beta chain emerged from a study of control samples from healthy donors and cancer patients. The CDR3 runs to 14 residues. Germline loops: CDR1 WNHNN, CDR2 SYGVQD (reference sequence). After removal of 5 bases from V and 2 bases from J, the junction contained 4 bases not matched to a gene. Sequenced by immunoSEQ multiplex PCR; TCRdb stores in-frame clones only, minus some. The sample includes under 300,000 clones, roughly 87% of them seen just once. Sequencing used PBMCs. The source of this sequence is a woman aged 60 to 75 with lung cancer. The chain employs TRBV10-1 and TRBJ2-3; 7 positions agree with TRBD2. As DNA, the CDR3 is TGCGCCAGCAGTCAAGCGGGGCCCACAGATACGCAGTATTTT. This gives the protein CASSQAGPTDTQYF.